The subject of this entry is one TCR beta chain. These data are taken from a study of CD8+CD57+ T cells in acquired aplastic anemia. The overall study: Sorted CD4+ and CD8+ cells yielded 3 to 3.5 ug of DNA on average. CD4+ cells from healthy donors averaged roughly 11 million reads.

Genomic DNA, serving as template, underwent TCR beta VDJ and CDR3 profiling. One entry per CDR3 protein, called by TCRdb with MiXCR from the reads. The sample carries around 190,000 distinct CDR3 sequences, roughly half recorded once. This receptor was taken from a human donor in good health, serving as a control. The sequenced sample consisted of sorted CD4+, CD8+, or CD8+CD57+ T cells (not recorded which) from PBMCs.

The CDR3 DNA reads TGTGCCAGCAGCCGACAGGGATCGTGGCAGCCCCAGCATTTT. Translating it yields CASSRQGSWQPQHF. The chain joins TRBV12-3 or TRBV12-4 to TRBJ1-5; TRBD1 agrees at 7 bases. V gave up 6 bases and J gave up 7 bases; unmatched junction bases: 9. The CDR3 loop spans 14 amino acids.